These T cell receptor beta chains were read from a single sample in a study of blood T cell repertoires in COVID-19. Clones were sequenced by immunoSEQ multiplex PCR, and TCRdb holds only the in-frame ones, with some missing. The data contain 200,000 to 250,000 clones, approximately 83% of them singletons. The sequencing input was peripheral blood. These receptors were taken from a human donor in a cohort sampled during active COVID-19. Both conserved end residues are part of each CDR3. The order of the fields is clone size, D gene, V gene, J gene, CDR3 protein, CDR3 DNA. D genes are given only for firm matches. Expanded clones get a size class; other rows say once, few or many, or leave the size out.

size: .; D: TRBD1; V: TRBV10-3; J: TRBJ1-1; CDR3: CAIRVQGAGNTEAFF; DNA: TGTGCCATCAGAGTACAGGGGGCTGGAAACACTGAAGCTTTCTTT
size: .; D: TRBD1; V: TRBV6-5; J: TRBJ2-7; CDR3: CASRDRGKIYEQYF; DNA: TGTGCCAGCAGGGACAGGGGAAAGATCTACGAGCAGTACTTC
size: .; D: .; V: TRBV4-2; J: TRBJ1-6; CDR3: CASSQAEQRSYNSPLHF; DNA: TGTGCCAGCAGCCAAGCCGAGCAGAGGTCCTATAATTCACCCCTCCACTTT
size: many; D: .; V: TRBV11-2; J: TRBJ2-1; CDR3: CASSLTGVIDEQFF; DNA: TGTGCCAGCAGCTTAACAGGAGTCATCGATGAGCAGTTCTTC
size: .; D: TRBD2; V: TRBV10-1; J: TRBJ2-1; CDR3: CASSDRLAGNEQFF; DNA: TGCGCCAGCAGTGACAGACTAGCTGGCAATGAGCAGTTCTTC
size: .; D: .; V: TRBV7-9; J: TRBJ1-1; CDR3: CASRLDSNTEAFF; DNA: TGTGCCAGCAGGCTGGACAGTAACACTGAAGCTTTCTTT
size: .; D: .; V: TRBV12-5; J: TRBJ2-1; CDR3: CASAPTPYTSYNEQFF; DNA: TGTGCTAGTGCCCCAACCCCATACACCTCCTACAATGAGCAGTTCTTC
size: few; D: TRBD1; V: TRBV10-1; J: TRBJ2-2; CDR3: CASGSGQGESTGELFF; DNA: TGCGCCAGCGGATCAGGACAGGGGGAGAGCACCGGGGAGCTGTTTTTT
size: .; D: TRBD2; V: TRBV5-5; J: TRBJ2-1; CDR3: CASSLRAAGDLGNEQFF; DNA: TGTGCCAGCAGCCTCAGGGCAGCGGGAGATCTTGGAAATGAGCAGTTCTTC
size: .; D: .; V: TRBV15; J: TRBJ2-5; CDR3: CATEQGWGETQYF; DNA: TGTGCCACTGAACAGGGCTGGGGAGAGACCCAGTACTTC
size: .; D: TRBD2; V: TRBV30; J: TRBJ2-1; CDR3: CAWSAFSGGANEQFF; DNA: TGTGCCTGGAGTGCCTTTAGCGGGGGGGCCAATGAGCAGTTCTTC
size: .; D: .; V: TRBV29-1; J: TRBJ1-4; CDR3: CSVGTYNEKLFF; DNA: TGCAGCGTTGGGACATATAATGAAAAACTGTTTTTT
size: few; D: .; V: TRBV28; J: TRBJ1-3; CDR3: CASSSTGATIYF; DNA: TGTGCCAGCAGTTCGACAGGTGCCACCATATATTTT
size: .; D: TRBD2; V: TRBV19; J: TRBJ2-6; CDR3: CASSIRRGGLRGDGANVLTF; DNA: TGTGCCAGTAGTATTCGCCGGGGAGGGCTTAGGGGTGATGGGGCCAACGTCCTGACTTTC
size: .; D: .; V: TRBV7-6; J: TRBJ2-3; CDR3: CASSPSTDTQYF; DNA: TGTGCCAGCAGCCCAAGCACAGATACGCAGTATTTT
size: .; D: .; V: TRBV7-9; J: TRBJ2-1; CDR3: CASSLTEPLDEQFF; DNA: TGTGCCAGCAGCTTAACGGAGCCGCTTGATGAGCAGTTCTTC
size: .; D: .; V: TRBV5-6; J: TRBJ2-7; CDR3: CASSLGGFDHEQYF; DNA: TGTGCCAGCAGCTTGGGAGGGTTTGATCACGAGCAGTACTTC
size: .; D: TRBD1; V: TRBV10-1; J: TRBJ2-1; CDR3: CASSADRGAYNEQFF; DNA: TGCGCCAGCAGCGCAGACAGGGGGGCCTACAATGAGCAGTTCTTC
size: .; D: TRBD1; V: TRBV5-1; J: TRBJ2-2; CDR3: CASSTGGTGHTGELFF; DNA: TGCGCCAGCAGCACTGGCGGGACAGGGCACACCGGGGAGCTGTTTTTT
size: .; D: TRBD1; V: TRBV6-5; J: TRBJ1-2; CDR3: CASRRPRDRDGYTF; DNA: TGTGCCAGCAGACGACCCCGGGACAGGGATGGCTACACCTTC
size: once; D: .; V: TRBV4-1; J: TRBJ1-1; CDR3: CASSQRTVFEAFF; DNA: TGCGCCAGCAGCCAGAGGACAGTCTTTGAAGCTTTCTTT
size: .; D: TRBD2; V: TRBV6-5; J: TRBJ2-2; CDR3: CASSQRGTGELFF; DNA: TGTGCCAGCAGCCAGCGGGGCACCGGGGAGCTGTTTTTT
size: few; D: .; V: TRBV2; J: TRBJ1-3; CDR3: CASSEAPGTGNTIYF; DNA: TGTGCCAGCAGTGAAGCGCCAGGGACTGGAAACACCATATATTTT
size: .; D: TRBD2; V: TRBV25-1; J: TRBJ2-3; CDR3: CASTVSSGTDTQYF; DNA: TGTGCCAGCACGGTTTCTAGCGGAACAGATACGCAGTATTTT
size: many; D: TRBD1; V: TRBV4-1; J: TRBJ2-7; CDR3: CASSQNRGLAVQYF; DNA: TGCGCCAGCAGCCAGAATAGGGGGCTAGCCGTGCAGTACTTC
size: .; D: TRBD1; V: TRBV11-2; J: TRBJ2-1; CDR3: CASSFTQGARVNNEQFF; DNA: TGTGCCAGCAGCTTCACACAGGGGGCGAGGGTCAACAATGAGCAGTTCTTC
size: .; D: .; V: TRBV6-2/TRBV6-3; J: TRBJ1-1; CDR3: CASSYLRDGSNTEAFF; DNA: TGTGCCAGCAGTTACTTGCGGGACGGCTCGAACACTGAAGCTTTCTTT
size: .; D: .; V: TRBV28; J: TRBJ1-5; CDR3: CASRIRGTGNQPQHF; DNA: TGTGCCAGCAGGATCAGGGGTACGGGCAATCAGCCCCAGCATTTT
size: .; D: TRBD1; V: TRBV18; J: TRBJ1-1; CDR3: CASSPSLPGQGPQNTEAFF; DNA: TGTGCCAGCTCACCTTCACTCCCGGGACAGGGGCCCCAGAACACTGAAGCTTTCTTT
size: .; D: .; V: TRBV19; J: TRBJ1-1; CDR3: CASDSDFEAFF; DNA: TGTGCCAGTGACAGCGACTTTGAAGCTTTCTTT
size: once; D: .; V: TRBV10-3; J: TRBJ1-6; CDR3: CAIRYDTYNSPLHF; DNA: TGTGCCATCCGATACGACACATATAATTCACCCCTCCACTTT
size: .; D: .; V: TRBV28; J: TRBJ1-3; CDR3: CASSSGTGTTGNTIYF; DNA: TGTGCCAGCAGTTCGGGCACAGGGACGACTGGAAACACCATATATTTT
size: many; D: TRBD1; V: TRBV5-6; J: TRBJ2-7; CDR3: CASSWRQGEQYF; DNA: TGTGCCAGCAGTTGGAGACAGGGGGAGCAGTACTTC
size: .; D: TRBD2; V: TRBV5-1; J: TRBJ2-5; CDR3: CASSPRLAGDEETQYF; DNA: TGCGCCAGCAGCCCCCGACTAGCGGGGGATGAAGAGACCCAGTACTTC
size: .; D: TRBD1; V: TRBV11-2; J: TRBJ2-7; CDR3: CASSGQGAYEQYF; DNA: TGTGCCAGCAGCGGACAGGGAGCCTACGAGCAGTACTTC
size: .; D: TRBD2; V: TRBV7-8; J: TRBJ2-3; CDR3: CASSLVPSGEVDTQYF; DNA: TGTGCCAGCAGCTTAGTTCCTAGCGGGGAGGTGGATACGCAGTATTTT
size: .; D: .; V: TRBV24-1; J: TRBJ1-2; CDR3: CATSDSQRGYTF; DNA: TGTGCCACCAGTGATTCTCAGCGCGGCTACACCTTC
size: .; D: TRBD2; V: TRBV19; J: TRBJ2-7; CDR3: CASSAETSGSFHEQYF; DNA: TGTGCCAGCAGCGCCGAGACTAGCGGGAGTTTCCACGAGCAGTACTTC
size: .; D: .; V: TRBV14; J: TRBJ2-3; CDR3: CASSQGGRTQYF; DNA: TGTGCCAGCAGCCAAGGAGGGAGGACGCAGTATTTT
size: .; D: .; V: TRBV12-3/TRBV12-4; J: TRBJ1-2; CDR3: CASSARRIYGYTF; DNA: TGTGCCAGCAGTGCCCGGAGGATCTATGGCTACACCTTC
size: .; D: .; V: TRBV30; J: TRBJ1-1; CDR3: CAWSEGRAKAFF; DNA: TGTGCCTGGAGTGAGGGCAGGGCCAAAGCTTTCTTT
size: once; D: .; V: TRBV6-2/TRBV6-3; J: TRBJ1-2; CDR3: CASSETDYGYTF; DNA: TGTGCCAGCAGTGAGACCGACTACGGCTACACCTTC
size: .; D: TRBD2; V: TRBV2; J: TRBJ2-3; CDR3: CASTPLAGADTQYF; DNA: TGTGCCAGCACTCCGCTAGCGGGAGCAGATACGCAGTATTTT
size: .; D: TRBD1; V: TRBV9; J: TRBJ1-6; CDR3: CASSAEGAEGNSPLHF; DNA: TGTGCCAGCAGCGCAGAGGGGGCGGAAGGTAATTCACCCCTCCACTTT
size: .; D: .; V: TRBV3-1/TRBV3-2; J: TRBJ2-3; CDR3: CASSLGLSPTDTQYF; DNA: TGTGCCAGCAGCCTAGGACTGTCTCCCACAGATACGCAGTATTTT
size: .; D: .; V: TRBV19; J: TRBJ2-2; CDR3: CASSIVAGKTGELFF; DNA: TGTGCCAGTAGTATAGTGGCGGGAAAAACCGGGGAGCTGTTTTTT
size: .; D: TRBD1; V: TRBV5-1; J: TRBJ1-2; CDR3: CASSLDGQGMLLRGYTF; DNA: TGCGCCAGCAGCTTGGACGGACAGGGTATGCTTTTGCGAGGCTACACCTTC